The rows below give T cell receptor beta chains drawn from one sample of a study of control samples from healthy donors and cancer patients. Using immunoSEQ multiplex PCR, the repertoire was profiled, and TCRdb retains in-frame clones only, with some absent. The sample includes some 210,000 clones, 90% to 95% of them seen just once. Sequenced: blood. These receptors all stem from a man aged 25 to 45 in good health. The CDR3 runs from the conserved cysteine through the conserved F or W. D genes are given only for firm matches. Not all rows give a size; the values are once, few, many and, for expanded clones, a class.

>NA|TRBJ1-2|NA|TRBV7-3
CASSLSGQAMDGYTF
TGTGCCAGCAGCCTCAGTGGGCAGGCCATGGATGGCTACACCTTC
>TRBD1|TRBJ1-2|NA|TRBV27
CASSSTTGDWGYTF
TGTGCCAGCAGTTCCACGACAGGGGATTGGGGCTACACCTTC
>NA|TRBJ1-4|NA|TRBV2
CASRNMATNEKLFF
TGTGCCAGCAGGAACATGGCAACTAATGAAAAACTGTTTTTT
>NA|TRBJ2-1|NA|TRBV6-5
CASFVGGTYNEQFF
TGTGCCAGCTTCGTGGGGGGTACCTACAATGAGCAGTTCTTC
>NA|TRBJ2-1|few|TRBV11-2
CASSLAAGTHNEQFF
TGTGCCAGCAGCTTAGCGGCGGGGACGCACAATGAGCAGTTCTTC
>TRBD1|TRBJ1-5|once|TRBV10-3
CAISGGQTGQPQHF
TGTGCCATCAGTGGGGGACAGACAGGTCAGCCCCAGCATTTT
>NA|TRBJ1-3|NA|TRBV7-9
CASSLFPSSGNTIYF
TGTGCCAGCAGCCTGTTTCCGAGCTCTGGAAACACCATATATTTT
>TRBD2|TRBJ2-7|NA|TRBV4-2
CASSRHSGGTYEQYF
TGTGCCAGCAGCCGGCATAGCGGGGGCACTTACGAGCAGTACTTC
>TRBD1|TRBJ1-4|NA|TRBV19
CASSIRGGREKLFF
TGTGCCAGTAGTATAAGAGGGGGCCGGGAAAAACTGTTTTTT
>NA|TRBJ2-7|NA|TRBV7-6
CASSSTDGYPGDEQYF
TGTGCCAGCAGCTCTACGGACGGCTACCCCGGGGACGAGCAGTACTTC
>NA|TRBJ2-7|NA|TRBV7-2
CASSLLGVEQYF
TGTGCCAGCAGCTTACTGGGGGTCGAGCAGTACTTC
>NA|TRBJ2-3|NA|TRBV7-9
CASSLDPGRDTQYF
TGTGCCAGCAGCTTAGATCCTGGGCGGGATACGCAGTATTTT
>NA|TRBJ1-2|NA|TRBV19
CASSTPQSRYGYTF
TGTGCCAGTAGTACCCCCCAGTCCCGCTATGGCTACACCTTC
>TRBD1|TRBJ2-7|NA|TRBV7-9
CASSLFGTGSSYEQYF
TGTGCCAGCAGCTTATTTGGGACAGGGAGCTCCTACGAGCAGTACTTC
>TRBD2|TRBJ2-1|once|TRBV10-1
CASSDASGRNNEQFF
TGCGCCAGCAGTGATGCTAGCGGGCGGAACAATGAGCAGTTCTTC
>TRBD2|TRBJ2-1|NA|TRBV4-1
CASSQAAGGLNEQFF
TGCGCCAGCAGCCAAGCAGCGGGGGGGCTCAATGAGCAGTTCTTC
>NA|TRBJ2-1|NA|TRBV3-1/TRBV3-2
CASSQGVLLDEQFF
TGTGCCAGCAGCCAAGGAGTCCTCCTTGATGAGCAGTTCTTC
>NA|TRBJ2-7|NA|TRBV2
CASRNPANEQYF
TGTGCCAGCAGAAACCCGGCCAACGAGCAGTACTTC
>TRBD1|TRBJ2-1|NA|TRBV5-1
CASSSSGQGSNEQFF
TGCGCCAGCAGCTCCTCGGGACAGGGGAGCAATGAGCAGTTCTTC
>NA|TRBJ1-3|NA|TRBV6-6
CASSTTGNTIYF
TGTGCCAGCAGTACAACCGGAAACACCATATATTTT
>NA|TRBJ2-3|NA|TRBV7-9
CASSSGTYPDTQYF
TGTGCCAGCAGCTCCGGGACGTACCCAGATACGCAGTATTTT
>NA|TRBJ1-1|NA|TRBV5-1
CASSLGGGNTEAFF
TGCGCCAGCAGCTTGGGAGGCGGGAACACTGAAGCTTTCTTT
>NA|TRBJ1-1|NA|TRBV5-1
CASSLGFGRLMNTEAFF
TGCGCCAGCAGCTTGGGGTTTGGGCGGCTGATGAACACTGAAGCTTTCTTT
>NA|TRBJ2-3|NA|TRBV19
CASNSEGQSTDTQYF
TGTGCCAGTAATTCCGAGGGGCAGTCCACAGATACGCAGTATTTT